Presented here are 23 T cell receptor beta chains from one specimen sequenced in a study of blood T cell repertoires in COVID-19. TCRdb's table, derived via immunoSEQ multiplex PCR, lists solely in-frame clones and lacks some. This table holds tens of thousands of clones, about 89% found once. The sequencing input was peripheral blood. These receptors came from a woman aged 25 to 39 in a cohort sampled during active COVID-19.

The V gene is TRBV5-1, the J gene TRBJ1-1; perhaps TRBD1 as D (6 bases). Trimming left V 0 bases short and J 1 base short, with 10 bases between. The CDR3 has 15 amino acids. Germline CDR1 reads SGHRS; CDR2 reads YFSETQ. CDR3 region: CASSLDRAPNTEAFF. CDR3 DNA: TGCGCCAGCAGCTTGGACAGGGCCCCGAACACTGAAGCTTTCTTT.

The CDR3 region is CASSHVRQGHEQYF. The CDR3 DNA reads as TGTGCCAGCAGTCACGTCAGACAGGGCCACGAGCAGTACTTC. The rearrangement links TRBV6-6 to TRBJ2-7, with 7 positions matching TRBD1. This CDR3 spans 14 amino acids. J gave up 5 bases and V 5 bases, and 9 bases lay outside the gene matches. Germline loops: CDR1 MNHNY, CDR2 SVGAGI (reference sequence).

This clone was found once. The chain combines TRBV2 with TRBJ1-6; 8 nucleotides align to TRBD1. The CDR3 contains 15 residues. V gave up 7 bases and J gave up 3 bases; unmatched junction bases: 5. Germline V CDR1 and CDR2: SNHLY, FYNNEI. The DNA for the CDR3 is TGTGCCAGCATGGACAGGGAAAACTATAATTCACCCCTCCACTTT. It encodes CASMDRENYNSPLHF.

The chain joins TRBV7-8 to TRBJ2-1; maybe TRBD1 (5 bases). The CDR3 covers 17 residues. V lost 5 bases, J lost 2 bases, and 19 bases lay in between. Germline V gene lookup returns CDR1 SGHVS and CDR2 FQNEAQ. CDR3 bases: TGTGCCAGCAGCCATTTCTTAAAGGGGCCGACCTACAATGAGCAGTTCTTC. Its translation: CASSHFLKGPTYNEQFF.

The chain employs TRBV19 and TRBJ1-1; weak D call: TRBD1 (6 bases). The CDR3 totals 15 residues. V lost 4 bases to trimming and J lost 0 bases, with 12 bases between them. Germline V gene sequence: CDR1 LNHDA, CDR2 SQIVND (reference sequence). In nucleotides, the CDR3 is TGTGCCAGTAGTAGGCAGGGACATCTGAACACTGAAGCTTTCTTT. Its translation is CASSRQGHLNTEAFF. The variable domain in full, with the rest retrieved from reference TRBV19 and TRBJ1-1, is DGGITQSPKYLFRKEGQNVTLSCEQNLNHDAMYWYRQDPGQGLRLIYYSQIVNDFQKGDIAEGYSVSREKKESFPLTVTSAQKNPTAFYLCASSRQGHLNTEAFFGQGTRLTVV.

This clone is a singleton in its sample. The chain couples TRBV9 to TRBJ2-1, with TRBD2 matching over 8 bases. The CDR3 has 16 residues. Germline values: CDR1 SGDLS, CDR2 YYNGEE. Germline trimming cut 0 bases from V and 0 bases from J; bases unmatched to any gene: 2. The DNA for the CDR3 is TGTGCCAGCAGCGTAGGGCTAGCGGGCTCCTACAATGAGCAGTTCTTC. Residues: CASSVGLAGSYNEQFF.

The chain recombines TRBV4-1 with TRBJ2-7; tentatively, D is TRBD2 (5 bases). The CDR3 spans 16 residues. The V and J ends lost 0 bases and 2 bases respectively, with 14 bases between them. CDR1 is MGHRA, CDR2 YSYEKL, per germline. CDR3 protein: CASSQDGGRTTYEQYF. The CDR3 DNA follows: TGCGCCAGCAGCCAAGACGGAGGCCGAACTACCTACGAGCAGTACTTC.

As DNA, the CDR3 is TGTGCCAGCAGCTCACTGCGGACTAGCGGGAGTAGGTCGAATGAGCAGTTCTTC. Translating it yields CASSSLRTSGSRSNEQFF. This sequence joins TRBV7-9 and TRBJ2-1, with 13 bases identical to TRBD2. Germline CDR1 SEHNR, CDR2 FQNEAQ (reference sequence). The CDR3 loop spans 18 amino acids. J was trimmed by 7 bases and V by 4 bases; bases with no gene match: 13.

The rearrangement links TRBV28 to TRBJ1-5; D gene uncertain. From germline, CDR1 is MDHEN and CDR2 SYDVKM. Between the trimmed V and J ends, which lost 6 bases and 0 bases, there was a span of 6 bases. There are 13 residues in the CDR3. CDR3 loop: CASRTYSNQPQHF. As DNA, the CDR3 is TGTGCCAGCAGAACTTATAGCAATCAGCCCCAGCATTTT.

This clone was picked up one time. The V and J genes are TRBV5-4 and TRBJ2-3; 7 nucleotides align to TRBD2. The CDR3 contains 13 residues. Unmatched junction bases numbered 4, after V lost 1 base and J lost 8 bases. CDR1 and CDR2 from the germline V gene are SGHNT and YYREEE (reference sequence). The CDR3 sequence is CASSLWGGSTQYF. CDR3 coding DNA: TGTGCCAGCAGCTTGTGGGGCGGGAGTACGCAGTATTTT.

The chain joins TRBV9 to TRBJ1-2; 10 bases line up with TRBD1. Germline CDR1 SGDLS, CDR2 YYNGEE. V was clipped by 3 bases and J by 8 bases; unmatched bases: 4. There are 13 residues in the CDR3. The CDR3: CASSGQGARGYTF. CDR3 bases: TGTGCCAGCAGCGGACAGGGGGCAAGGGGCTACACCTTC.

J is TRBJ2-1 and V is TRBV19; 9 nucleotides match TRBD2. The V gene end was trimmed by 5 bases and the J gene end by 1 base; junction bases not matched to a gene: 3. This CDR3 spans 15 amino acids. From germline, CDR1 is LNHDA and CDR2 SQIVND (reference sequence). The DNA for the CDR3 is TGTGCCAGTAGTGTTAGCGGGAGTTCCTACAATGAGCAGTTCTTC. Encoded protein: CASSVSGSSYNEQFF.

The gene calls are TRBV18 and TRBJ2-2, with 10 bases aligning to TRBD2. The CDR3 is 16 amino acids. Germline-derived CDR1 and CDR2 are KGHSH and LQKENI. The junction had 5 bases not matched to a gene; V was cut back by 1 base and J by 6 bases. Here the CDR3 reads CASSPLASGSSGELFF. CDR3 nucleotides: TGTGCCAGCTCACCACTAGCTAGCGGGAGTTCCGGGGAGCTGTTTTTT. The whole variable domain, remainder taken from reference TRBV18 and TRBJ2-2, is NAGVMQNPRHLVRRRGQEARLRCSPMKGHSHVYWYRQLPEEGLKFMVYLQKENIIDESGMPKERFSAEFPKEGPSILRIQQVVRGDSAAYFCASSPLASGSSGELFFGEGSRLTVL.

The rearrangement links TRBV20-1 to TRBJ2-5; the D gene is possibly TRBD1 (6 bases). V was cut by 3 bases and J by 4 bases, with 9 bases left in between. Germline V lookup: CDR1 DFQATT, CDR2 SNEGSKA (reference sequence). The CDR3 is 12 residues long. This chain's CDR3 is CSASRQAETQYF. Written as DNA, the CDR3 is TGCAGTGCTAGTCGACAGGCAGAGACCCAGTACTTC.

The chain has TRBV3-1 (or the pseudogene TRBV3-2) and TRBJ2-7; 8 nucleotides agree with TRBD1. This CDR3 is built from 15 residues. V shed 7 bases, J shed 5 bases, and the junction held 13 bases outside the gene matches. CDR1 LGHDT and CDR2 YNNKEL come from the germline V gene (reference sequence). This CDR3 is CASTRTGTGLDEQYF. CDR3 nucleotides: TGTGCCAGCACTAGGACAGGGACTGGCTTGGACGAGCAGTACTTC.

The chain uses TRBV10-3 and TRBJ2-7, with D perhaps matching TRBD2 (6 bases). This CDR3 is built from 11 residues. Germline V gene data show CDR1 as ENHRY and CDR2 as SYGVKD. Trimming cost V 10 bases and J 7 bases, with 14 bases left between them. The CDR3 nucleotides are TGTGCCACCCTCGGTCTAGCGGAGCAGTACTTC. Amino acids: CATLGLAEQYF.

The CDR3 here is CASSPSGRGYEQFF. In DNA, the CDR3 is TGTGCCAGTAGCCCTAGCGGGAGGGGGTATGAGCAGTTCTTC. The chain has TRBV19 and TRBJ2-1; 12 bases map to TRBD2. This CDR3 is built from 14 residues. V was pared by 6 bases and J by 8 bases, with 5 bases of the junction left unmatched. From germline, CDR1 is LNHDA and CDR2 SQIVND (reference sequence).

The chain joins TRBV10-1 to TRBJ2-5; D gene uncertain. Trimming took off 3 bases at V and 2 bases at J, with 7 bases between the two ends. The CDR3 sequence is 13 residues long. Germline CDR1 is WNHNN and CDR2 is SYGVQD (reference sequence). CDR3 residues: CASSDRQQETQYF. CDR3 sequence (DNA): TGCGCCAGCAGTGACAGGCAGCAAGAGACCCAGTACTTC.

The genes are TRBV30 and TRBJ2-3; TRBD1 aligns across 9 bases. The CDR3 is made up of 15 amino acids. Germline V gene lookup returns CDR1 GTSNPN and CDR2 SVGIG (reference sequence). Trimming cost V 3 bases and J 2 bases; bases outside gene matches: 6. CDR3 bases: TGTGCCTGGAGCCCCGGGACAGGGTACACAGATACGCAGTATTTT. Its translation is CAWSPGTGYTDTQYF.

Comment on this clone: The sample carries other DNA sequences with the same CDR3. J is TRBJ1-1 and V is TRBV3-1 (or the pseudogene TRBV3-2); 10 nucleotides agree with TRBD1. The CDR3 is 14 residues long. With V trimmed by 4 bases and J by 5 bases, 4 bases remained unmatched. Germline CDR1 LGHDT, CDR2 YNNKEL (reference sequence). Written as DNA, the CDR3 is TGTGCCAGCAGCCGCGGACAGGGGGGGACTGAAGCTTTCTTT. Its protein product is CASSRGQGGTEAFF.

The gene calls are TRBV30 and TRBJ2-1; D is possibly TRBD2 (7 bases). Per the germline V gene, CDR1 is GTSNPN and CDR2 is SVGIG (reference sequence). The CDR3 consists of 15 residues. With 4 bases removed from V and 9 bases from J, the gap between germline ends came to 22 bases. DNA for the CDR3: TGTGCCTGGAAAAACAATGGGCTAGCGGACAGTGAGCAGTTCTTC. Translating gives CAWKNNGLADSEQFF.

This clone has a handful of counts. This chain links TRBV7-2 with TRBJ2-6, with 14 bases matching TRBD2. Germline V lookup: CDR1 SGHTA, CDR2 FQGNSA. After removal of 4 bases from V and 0 bases from J, the junction contained 5 bases not matched to a gene. This CDR3 is 19 amino acids long. CDR3 coding DNA: TGTGCCAGCAGCTACTTCGGACTAGCGGGAGGCTCTGGGGCCAACGTCCTGACTTTC. Residues: CASSYFGLAGGSGANVLTF. The whole variable domain, filled in from reference TRBV7-2 and TRBJ2-6, reads GAGVSQSPSNKVTEKGKDVELRCDPISGHTALYWYRQSLGQGLEFLIYFQGNSAPDKSGLPSDRFSAERTGGSVSTLTIQRTQQEDSAVYLCASSYFGLAGGSGANVLTFGAGSRLTVL.

The V call is TRBV18, the J call TRBJ2-2, with D perhaps TRBD2 (6 bases). The CDR3 is made up of 16 amino acids. Germline CDR1 is KGHSH and CDR2 is LQKENI. V was shortened by 3 bases and J by 1 base, with 12 bases between the two germline ends. The CDR3 region is CASSPTFGRNTGELFF. CDR3 sequence (DNA): TGTGCCAGCTCACCCACCTTCGGGAGGAACACCGGGGAGCTGTTTTTT.